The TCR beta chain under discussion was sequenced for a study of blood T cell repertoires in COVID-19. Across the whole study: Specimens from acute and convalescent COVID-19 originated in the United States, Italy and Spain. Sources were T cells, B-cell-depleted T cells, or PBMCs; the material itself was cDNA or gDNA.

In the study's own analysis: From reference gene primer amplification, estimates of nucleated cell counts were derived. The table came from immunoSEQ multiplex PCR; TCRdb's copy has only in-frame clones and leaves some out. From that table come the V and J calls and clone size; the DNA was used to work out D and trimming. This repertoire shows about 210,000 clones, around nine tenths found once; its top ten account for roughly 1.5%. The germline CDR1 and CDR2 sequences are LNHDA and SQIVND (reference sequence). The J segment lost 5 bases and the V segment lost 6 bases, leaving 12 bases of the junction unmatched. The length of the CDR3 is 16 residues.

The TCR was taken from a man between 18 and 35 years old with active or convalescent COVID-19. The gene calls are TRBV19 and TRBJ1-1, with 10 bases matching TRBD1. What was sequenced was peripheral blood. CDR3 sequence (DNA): TGTGCCAGTAGATCCAGGGGGGGACAGGGGAGGACTGAAGCTTTCTTT. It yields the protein CASRSRGGQGRTEAFF.